This T cell receptor (beta chain) came from a study of technical replicates of blood from a few donors (dated by TCRdb to the late 2010s). About this clone itself: There is no known antigen for this receptor. Base qualities are not recorded, but no much larger clone differs from it by a single base.

CDR1 and CDR2 (SEHNR, FQNEAQ) derive from the germline V gene (reference sequence). From the cysteine up to the phenylalanine, the CDR3 has a length of 15 residues. Only the CDR3 region is kept as DNA, spanning 45 bases read in frame from base 1. The junction shows trimming of 3 bases on V and 4 bases on J, and the gene matches do not reach 3 bases of it. Library preparation was by the immunoSEQ multiplex PCR assay. TCRdb retrieved this table from immuneACCESS and kept in-frame rearrangements only. Not all clones are present; in checked studies, unresolved V genes account for under half, and no reason is known for the remainder. The sample records around 100,000 clones, roughly 95% of which are singletons. The ten largest make up about 0.35% of the sample.

Sequenced: T cells isolated from PBMCs. The receptor comes from a human donor in good health. The rearranged segments are TRBV7-9 and TRBJ2-5; 12 central bases correspond to TRBD1. At the DNA level, the sequence is TGTGCCAGCAGCTTCGGGACAGGGGGCCTAGAGACCCAGTACTTC. It translates to CASSFGTGGLETQYF.